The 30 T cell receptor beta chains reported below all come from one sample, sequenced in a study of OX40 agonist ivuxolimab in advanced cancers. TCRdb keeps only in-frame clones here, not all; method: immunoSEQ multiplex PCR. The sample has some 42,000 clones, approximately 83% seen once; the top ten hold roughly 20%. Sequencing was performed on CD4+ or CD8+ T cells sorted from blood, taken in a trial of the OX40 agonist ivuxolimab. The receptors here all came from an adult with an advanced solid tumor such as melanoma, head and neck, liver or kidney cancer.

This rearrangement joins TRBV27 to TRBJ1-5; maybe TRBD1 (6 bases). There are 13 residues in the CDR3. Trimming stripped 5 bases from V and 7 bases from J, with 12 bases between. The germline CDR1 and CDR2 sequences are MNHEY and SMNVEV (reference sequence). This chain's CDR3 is CASSKNRVQPQHF. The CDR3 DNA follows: TGTGCCAGCAGTAAAAACAGGGTACAGCCCCAGCATTTT.

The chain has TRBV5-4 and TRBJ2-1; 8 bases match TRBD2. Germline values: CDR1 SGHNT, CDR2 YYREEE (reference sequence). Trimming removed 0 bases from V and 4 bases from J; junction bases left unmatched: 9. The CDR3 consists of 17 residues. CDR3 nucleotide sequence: TGTGCCAGCAGCTTGGTAGGGACTAGGGGAAAATACAATGAGCAGTTCTTC. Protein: CASSLVGTRGKYNEQFF.

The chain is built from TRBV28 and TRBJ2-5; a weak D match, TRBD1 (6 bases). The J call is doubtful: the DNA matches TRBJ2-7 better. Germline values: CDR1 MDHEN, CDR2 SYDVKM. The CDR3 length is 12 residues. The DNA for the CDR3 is TGTGCCAGCAGTTTAAGACAGGCCGAGCAGTACTTC. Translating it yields CASSLRQAEQYF.

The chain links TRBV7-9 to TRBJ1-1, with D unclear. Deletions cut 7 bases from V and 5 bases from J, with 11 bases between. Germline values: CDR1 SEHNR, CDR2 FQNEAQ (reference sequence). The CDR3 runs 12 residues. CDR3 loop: CASTKLETEAFF. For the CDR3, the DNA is TGTGCCAGCACCAAATTAGAGACTGAAGCTTTCTTT.

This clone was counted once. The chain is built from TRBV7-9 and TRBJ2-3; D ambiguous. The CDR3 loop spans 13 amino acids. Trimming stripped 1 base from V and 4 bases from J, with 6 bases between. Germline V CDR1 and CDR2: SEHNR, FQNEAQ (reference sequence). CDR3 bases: TGTGCCAGCAGCTTAGGCCAACCAGATACGCAGTATTTT. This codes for CASSLGQPDTQYF.

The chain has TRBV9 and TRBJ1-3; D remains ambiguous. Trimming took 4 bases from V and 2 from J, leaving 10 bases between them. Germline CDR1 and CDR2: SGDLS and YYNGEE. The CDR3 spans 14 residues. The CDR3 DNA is TGTGCCAGCAGCCCGCTTAACACTGGAAACACCATATATTTT. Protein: CASSPLNTGNTIYF.

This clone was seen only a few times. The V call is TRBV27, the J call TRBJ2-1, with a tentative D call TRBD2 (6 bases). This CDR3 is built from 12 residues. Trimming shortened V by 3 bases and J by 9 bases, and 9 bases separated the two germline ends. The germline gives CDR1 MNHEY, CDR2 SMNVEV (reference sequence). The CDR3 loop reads CASSLGGPEQFF. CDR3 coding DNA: TGTGCCAGCAGTTTGGGGGGACCTGAGCAGTTCTTC.

The CDR3 DNA sequence: TGCAGCGTTGTAGGGGGTACCTGGAACACTGAAGCTTTCTTT. This encodes CSVVGGTWNTEAFF. The V and J genes are TRBV29-1 and TRBJ1-1; possible D gene TRBD1, 6 bases. The germline V gene encodes CDR1 SQVTM and CDR2 ANQGSEA. The CDR3 loop spans 14 amino acids. V shed 4 bases and J shed 1 base, with 13 bases lying between them.

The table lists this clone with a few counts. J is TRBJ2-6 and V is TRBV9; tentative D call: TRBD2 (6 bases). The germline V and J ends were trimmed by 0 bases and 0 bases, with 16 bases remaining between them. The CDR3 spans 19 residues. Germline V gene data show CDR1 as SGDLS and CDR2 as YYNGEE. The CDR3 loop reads CASSVVGGGSYSGANVLTF. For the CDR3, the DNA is TGTGCCAGCAGCGTAGTGGGTGGAGGGAGCTACTCTGGGGCCAACGTCCTGACTTTC.

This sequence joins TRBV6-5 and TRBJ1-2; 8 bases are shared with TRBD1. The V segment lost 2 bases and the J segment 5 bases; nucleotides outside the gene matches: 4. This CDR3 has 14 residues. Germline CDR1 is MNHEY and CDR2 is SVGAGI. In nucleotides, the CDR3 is TGTGCCAGCAGTTACGGACAGGGAATATATGGCTACACCTTC. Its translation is CASSYGQGIYGYTF.

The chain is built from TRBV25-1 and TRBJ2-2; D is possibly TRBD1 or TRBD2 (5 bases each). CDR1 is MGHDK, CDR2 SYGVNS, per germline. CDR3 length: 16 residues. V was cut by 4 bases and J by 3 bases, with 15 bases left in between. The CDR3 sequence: CASSALPGTHTGELFF. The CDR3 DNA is TGTGCCAGCAGTGCCCTACCCGGGACCCACACCGGGGAGCTGTTTTTT.

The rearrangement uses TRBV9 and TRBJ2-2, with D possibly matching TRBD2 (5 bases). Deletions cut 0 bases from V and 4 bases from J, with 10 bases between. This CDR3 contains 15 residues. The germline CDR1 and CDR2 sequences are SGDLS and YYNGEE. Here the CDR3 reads CASSVESSPTGELFF. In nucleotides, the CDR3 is TGTGCCAGCAGCGTAGAGTCTAGCCCCACCGGGGAGCTGTTTTTT.

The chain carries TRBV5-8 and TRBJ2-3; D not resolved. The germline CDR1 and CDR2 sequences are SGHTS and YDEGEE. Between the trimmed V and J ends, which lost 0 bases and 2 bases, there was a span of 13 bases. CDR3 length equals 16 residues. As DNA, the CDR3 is TGTGCCAGCAGCTTGGCCGCGACGTCCCCCACAGATACGCAGTATTTT. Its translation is CASSLAATSPTDTQYF. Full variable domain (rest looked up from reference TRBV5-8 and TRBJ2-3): EAGVTQSPTHLIKTRGQQATLRCSPISGHTSVYWYQQALGLGLQFLLWYDEGEERNRGNFPPRFSGRQFPNYSSELNVNALELEDSALYLCASSLAATSPTDTQYFGPGTRLTVL.

The CDR3 is CASSSVLRQGDGYTF. In nucleotides, the CDR3 is TGCGCCAGCAGCTCTGTCCTTAGACAGGGAGATGGCTACACCTTC. The V gene is TRBV5-1, the J gene TRBJ1-2, with TRBD1 matching over 7 bases. Germline V gives CDR1 SGHRS, CDR2 YFSETQ. CDR3 length: 15 residues. The J segment lost 6 bases and the V segment lost 3 bases, leaving 11 bases of the junction unmatched.

For the CDR3, the DNA is TGTGCCAGCAGTTTAACAGGGGGCGAGCAGTACTTC. Amino acids: CASSLTGGEQYF. This chain links TRBV28 with TRBJ2-7; 8 nucleotides agree with TRBD1. The CDR3 totals 12 residues. Looked up from germline, CDR1 is MDHEN and CDR2 is SYDVKM. Losses at the gene ends were 2 bases for V and 6 bases for J; bases not matched to a gene: 0.

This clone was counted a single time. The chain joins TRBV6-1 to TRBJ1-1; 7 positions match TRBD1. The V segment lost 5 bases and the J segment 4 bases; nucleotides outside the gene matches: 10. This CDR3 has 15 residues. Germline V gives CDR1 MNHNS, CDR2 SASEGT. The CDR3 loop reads CASSPRQGKATEAFF. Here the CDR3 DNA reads TGTGCCAGCAGTCCTCGACAGGGCAAGGCCACTGAAGCTTTCTTT.

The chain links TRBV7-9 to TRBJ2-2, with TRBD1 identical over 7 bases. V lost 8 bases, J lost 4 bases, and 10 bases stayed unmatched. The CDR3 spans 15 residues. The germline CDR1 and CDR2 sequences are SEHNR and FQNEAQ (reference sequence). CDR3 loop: CASSDRDSPTGELFF. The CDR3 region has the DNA TGTGCCAGCTCCGACAGGGACAGCCCCACCGGGGAGCTGTTTTTT.

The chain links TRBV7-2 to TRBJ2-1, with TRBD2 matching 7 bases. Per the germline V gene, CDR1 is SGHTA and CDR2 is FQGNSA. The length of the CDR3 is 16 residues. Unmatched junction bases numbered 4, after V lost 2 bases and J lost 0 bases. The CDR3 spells CASSLMSSGSYNEQFF. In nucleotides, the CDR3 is TGTGCCAGCAGCTTAATGTCTAGCGGCTCCTACAATGAGCAGTTCTTC.

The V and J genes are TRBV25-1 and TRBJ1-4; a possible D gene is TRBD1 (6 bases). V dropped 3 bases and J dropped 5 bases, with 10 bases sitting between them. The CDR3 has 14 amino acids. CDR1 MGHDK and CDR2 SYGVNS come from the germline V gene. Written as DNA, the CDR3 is TGTGCCAGCAGTGAGGACAGCCTGAATGAAAAACTGTTTTTT. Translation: CASSEDSLNEKLFF.

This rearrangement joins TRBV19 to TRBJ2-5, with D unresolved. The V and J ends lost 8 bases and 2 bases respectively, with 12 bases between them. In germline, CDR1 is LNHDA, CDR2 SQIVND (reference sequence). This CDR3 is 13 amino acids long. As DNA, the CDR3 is TGTGCCAGTCGCGGACGGCCGCAAGAGACCCAGTACTTC. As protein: CASRGRPQETQYF.

The chain's CDR3 is CASSGTSGSRDIQYF. The CDR3 coding sequence is TGTGCCAGCAGTGGGACTAGCGGGAGTCGGGACATTCAGTACTTC. The genes are TRBV28 and TRBJ2-4; 14 nucleotides line up with TRBD2. The CDR3 length is 15 residues. V gave up 5 bases and J gave up 8 bases; unmatched junction bases: 5. Germline V CDR1 and CDR2: MDHEN, SYDVKM. Looking up the rest from reference TRBV28 and TRBJ2-4 gives the full variable domain: DVKVTQSSRYLVKRTGEKVFLECVQDMDHENMFWYRQDPGLGLRLIYFSYDVKMKEKGDIPEGYSVSREKKERFSLILESASTNQTSMYLCASSGTSGSRDIQYFGAGTRLSVL.

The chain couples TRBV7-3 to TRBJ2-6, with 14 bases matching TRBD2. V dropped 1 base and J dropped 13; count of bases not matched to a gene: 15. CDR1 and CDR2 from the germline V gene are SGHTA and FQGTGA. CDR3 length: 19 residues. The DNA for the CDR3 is TGTGCCAGCAGCTTAAGGCTCTCGACTAGCGGGAGGGCCGTAGGTGTCCTGACTTTC. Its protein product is CASSLRLSTSGRAVGVLTF.

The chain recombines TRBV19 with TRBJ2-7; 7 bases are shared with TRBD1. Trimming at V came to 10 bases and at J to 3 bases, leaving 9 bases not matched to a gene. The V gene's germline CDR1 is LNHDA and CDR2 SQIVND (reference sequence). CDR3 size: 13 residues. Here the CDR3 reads CATADRRFYEQYF. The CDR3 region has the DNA TGTGCCACCGCGGACAGGCGTTTCTACGAGCAGTACTTC.

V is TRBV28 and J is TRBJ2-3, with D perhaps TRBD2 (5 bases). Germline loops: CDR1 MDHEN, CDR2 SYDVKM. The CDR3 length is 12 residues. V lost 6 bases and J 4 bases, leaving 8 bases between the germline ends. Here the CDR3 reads CASSSGSDTQYF. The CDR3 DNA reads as TGTGCCAGCAGCTCGGGGTCAGATACGCAGTATTTT.

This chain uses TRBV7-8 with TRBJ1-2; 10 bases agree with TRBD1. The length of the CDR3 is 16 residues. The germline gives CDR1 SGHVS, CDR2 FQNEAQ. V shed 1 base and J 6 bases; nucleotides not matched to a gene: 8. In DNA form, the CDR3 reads TGTGCCAGCAGCTTAGTTAGGGACAGGGGATTCGATGGCTACACCTTC. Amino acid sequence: CASSLVRDRGFDGYTF. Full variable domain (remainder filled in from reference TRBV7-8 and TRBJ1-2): GAGVSQSPRYKVAKRGQDVALRCDPISGHVSLFWYQQALGQGPEFLTYFQNEAQLDKSGLPSDRFFAERPEGSVSTLKIQRTQQEDSAVYLCASSLVRDRGFDGYTFGSGTRLTVV.

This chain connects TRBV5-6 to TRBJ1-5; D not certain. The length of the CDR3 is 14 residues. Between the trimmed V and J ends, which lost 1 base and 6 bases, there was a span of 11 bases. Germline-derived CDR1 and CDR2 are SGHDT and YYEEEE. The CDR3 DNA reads TGTGCCAGCAGCTTGCAGAGCCTGGGTCAGCCCCAGCATTTT. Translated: CASSLQSLGQPQHF.

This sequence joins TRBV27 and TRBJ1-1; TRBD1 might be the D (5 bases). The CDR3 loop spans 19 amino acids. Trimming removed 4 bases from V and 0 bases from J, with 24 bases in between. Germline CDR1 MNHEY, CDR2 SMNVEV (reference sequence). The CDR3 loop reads CASSSRPHQAGVMNTEAFF. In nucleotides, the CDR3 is TGTGCCAGCAGTTCGAGGCCACACCAAGCGGGGGTCATGAACACTGAAGCTTTCTTT.

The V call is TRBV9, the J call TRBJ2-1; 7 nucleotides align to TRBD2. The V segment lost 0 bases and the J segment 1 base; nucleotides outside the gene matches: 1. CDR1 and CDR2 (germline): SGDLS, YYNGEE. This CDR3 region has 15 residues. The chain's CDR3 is CASSVDGGSYNEQFF. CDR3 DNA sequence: TGTGCCAGCAGCGTAGACGGGGGGTCCTACAATGAGCAGTTCTTC. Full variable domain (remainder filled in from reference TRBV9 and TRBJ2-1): DSGVTQTPKHLITATGQRVTLRCSPRSGDLSVYWYQQSLDQGLQFLIQYYNGEERAKGNILERFSAQQFPDLHSELNLSSLELGDSALYFCASSVDGGSYNEQFFGPGTRLTVL.

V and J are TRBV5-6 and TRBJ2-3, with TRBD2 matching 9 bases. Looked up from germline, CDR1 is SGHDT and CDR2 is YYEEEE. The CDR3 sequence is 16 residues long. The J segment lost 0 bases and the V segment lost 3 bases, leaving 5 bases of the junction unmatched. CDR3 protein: CASSSRLAESTDTQYF. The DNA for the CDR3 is TGTGCCAGCAGCTCTCGACTAGCGGAGAGCACAGATACGCAGTATTTT.

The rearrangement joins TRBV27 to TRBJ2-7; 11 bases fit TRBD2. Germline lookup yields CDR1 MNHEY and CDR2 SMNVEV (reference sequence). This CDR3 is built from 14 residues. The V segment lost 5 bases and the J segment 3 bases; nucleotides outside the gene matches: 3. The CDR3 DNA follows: TGTGCCAGCAGTAGACTAGCGGGAATCTACGAGCAGTACTTC. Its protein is CASSRLAGIYEQYF.